These 25 T cell receptor beta chains came from one sample sequenced in a study of T cell repertoires in ileal Crohn's disease. TCRdb keeps only in-frame clones here, not all; method: immunoSEQ multiplex PCR. Seen here are over 13,000 clones, 80% observed once, and the top ten hold 4.2%. Input material: ileal tissue. These receptors all stem from an adult with Crohn's disease.

In nucleotides, the CDR3 is TGTGCCAGCAGCTGGGGAGGAGAGGAAAAACTGTTTTTT. As protein: CASSWGGEEKLFF. The gene calls are TRBV5-6 and TRBJ1-4; D is unclear. Germline loops: CDR1 SGHDT, CDR2 YYEEEE. Deletions cut 3 bases from V and 8 bases from J, with 11 bases between. The CDR3 is 13 amino acids. Full variable domain (outside the CDR3, taken from reference TRBV5-6 and TRBJ1-4): DAGVTQSPTHLIKTRGQQVTLRCSPKSGHDTVSWYQQALGQGPQFIFQYYEEEERQRGNFPDRFSGHQFPNYSSELNVNALLLGDSALYLCASSWGGEEKLFFGSGTQLSVL.

The chain has TRBV27 and TRBJ1-2; 12 bases are a match to TRBD1. J gave up 5 bases and V 5 bases, and 9 bases lay outside the gene matches. This CDR3 spans 16 amino acids. CDR1 MNHEY and CDR2 SMNVEV come from the germline V gene (reference sequence). CDR3 in DNA: TGTGCCAGCAGTGGGACGGGACAGGGGGCTTCATATGGCTACACCTTC. It encodes CASSGTGQGASYGYTF.

The rearrangement uses TRBV2 and TRBJ1-6; D may be TRBD1 (6 bases). This CDR3 contains 12 residues. CDR1 SNHLY and CDR2 FYNNEI come from the germline V gene. Trimming took 9 bases from V and 6 from J, leaving 9 bases between them. The CDR3 sequence: CARNRVNSPLHF. The CDR3 DNA reads TGTGCCAGAAACAGGGTTAATTCACCCCTCCACTTT.

The chain links TRBV7-2 to TRBJ1-2; D possibly corresponds to TRBD1 (6 bases). The germline V gene has CDR1 SGHTA and CDR2 FQGNSA. Trimming removed 5 bases from V and 5 bases from J, with 21 bases in between. CDR3 length equals 16 residues. The CDR3 is CASSPESRGHRYGYTF. DNA for the CDR3: TGTGCCAGCAGCCCAGAGAGTCGGGGACACAGATATGGCTACACCTTC.

This chain uses TRBV5-4 with TRBJ1-2; the match to TRBD1 covers 8 bases. This CDR3 comprises 15 residues. The germline gives CDR1 SGHNT, CDR2 YYREEE (reference sequence). CDR3 residues: CATRPGGLIGDGYTF. DNA of the CDR3: TGTGCGACCCGGCCAGGGGGCTTAATAGGCGATGGCTACACCTTC.

This clone was counted a few times. The chain couples TRBV5-1 to TRBJ2-7; D is perhaps TRBD2 (6 bases). Germline lookup yields CDR1 SGHRS and CDR2 YFSETQ. V lost 2 bases, J lost 1 base, and 7 bases lay in between. CDR3 size: 13 residues. The CDR3 nucleotides read TGCGCCAGCAGCTTTGGGGGGTCCTACGAGCAGTACTTC. Translated, it gives CASSFGGSYEQYF.

The V call is TRBV7-9, the J call TRBJ2-1; D might be TRBD2 (5 bases). Per the germline V gene, CDR1 is SEHNR and CDR2 is FQNEAQ (reference sequence). This CDR3 spans 13 amino acids. V gave up 5 bases and J gave up 5 bases, with 10 bases separating them. The CDR3 nucleotides read TGTGCCAGCAGCCGTTTGGAGGACAATGAGCAGTTCTTC. Its protein is CASSRLEDNEQFF.

The V and J genes are TRBV6-4 and TRBJ2-1; 12 bases align to TRBD1. CDR1 and CDR2 (germline): MRHNA, SNTAGT. Losses at the gene ends were 7 bases for V and 6 bases for J; bases not matched to a gene: 4. This CDR3 has 14 amino acids. CDR3 bases: TGTGCCAGCAAAAAGGGACAGGGGGCCAATGAGCAGTTCTTC. Its protein product is CASKKGQGANEQFF.

Turning to this clone: Sequence at one end of the junction differs from germline and may be a read error. The chain recombines TRBV7-7 with TRBJ2-3; D is ambiguous. This CDR3 contains 15 residues. The germline gives CDR1 SSHAT, CDR2 FNYEAQ (reference sequence). CDR3 nucleotide sequence: TGTGCTAGCAGCTTAGGAAACTTGCCCACAGATACGCAGTATTTT. Its translation: CASSLGNLPTDTQYF.

The chain carries TRBV27 and TRBJ2-2, with D maybe TRBD1 (6 bases). The germline V gene has CDR1 MNHEY and CDR2 SMNVEV (reference sequence). V shed 3 bases and J shed 5 bases, with 19 bases lying between them. This CDR3 region has 17 residues. This CDR3 reads CASSFQGGGVGTGELFF. CDR3 coding DNA: TGTGCCAGCAGTTTCCAGGGTGGGGGCGTAGGGACCGGGGAGCTGTTTTTT.

The rearrangement uses TRBV6-1 and TRBJ1-3; 7 nucleotides agree with TRBD1. The ends lost 7 bases at V and 3 bases at J; junction bases unmatched: 6. This CDR3 is built from 14 residues. Germline V gene data show CDR1 as MNHNS and CDR2 as SASEGT. The CDR3 region has the DNA TGTGCCAGCAACCAAGACAGGGTTGGAAACACCATATATTTT. Protein: CASNQDRVGNTIYF.

The gene calls are TRBV2 and TRBJ2-7; D ambiguous. V dropped 4 bases and J dropped 3 bases, with 4 bases sitting between them. Germline loops: CDR1 SNHLY, CDR2 FYNNEI. The CDR3 has 11 residues. This CDR3 is CASSGNYEQYV. The DNA of the CDR3 is TGTGCCAGCAGTGGAAACTACGAGCAGTACGTC.

The genes are TRBV7-2 and TRBJ1-5; the D gene is possibly TRBD1 (5 bases). Germline V gene sequence: CDR1 SGHTA, CDR2 FQGNSA. Between the trimmed V and J ends, which lost 2 bases and 0 bases, there was a span of 17 bases. The CDR3 has 18 residues. Here the CDR3 DNA reads TGTGCCAGCAGCTTACACAGGTCCCCGATCGTTAGCAATCAGCCCCAGCATTTT. Its protein is CASSLHRSPIVSNQPQHF. Filled out from reference TRBV7-2 and TRBJ1-5, the complete variable domain reads GAGVSQSPSNKVTEKGKDVELRCDPISGHTALYWYRQSLGQGLEFLIYFQGNSAPDKSGLPSDRFSAERTGGSVSTLTIQRTQQEDSAVYLCASSLHRSPIVSNQPQHFGDGTRLSIL.

The rearrangement links TRBV5-1 to TRBJ1-5, with TRBD1 as a possible D gene (5 bases). CDR3 length: 16 amino acids. The V gene lost 2 bases and the J gene lost 0 bases, with 12 bases spanning the gap. Per the germline V gene, CDR1 is SGHRS and CDR2 is YFSETQ. The CDR3 reads CASSFGGLGSNQPQHF. As DNA, the CDR3 is TGCGCCAGCAGCTTCGGGGGGTTAGGTAGCAATCAGCCCCAGCATTTT.

The chain links TRBV18 to TRBJ2-6, with D possibly being TRBD1 (5 bases). Trimming cost V 6 bases and J 0 bases, with 15 bases left between them. This CDR3 contains 17 residues. Germline values: CDR1 KGHSH, CDR2 LQKENI. The chain's CDR3 is CASSLQGMSSGANVLTF. For the CDR3, the DNA is TGTGCCAGCTCCCTGCAGGGTATGAGCTCTGGGGCCAACGTCCTGACTTTC.

The genes are TRBV5-4 and TRBJ1-2, with 9 bases matching TRBD1. The germline V gene has CDR1 SGHNT and CDR2 YYREEE (reference sequence). CDR3 length: 15 residues. With 2 bases clipped from V and 0 bases from J, the junction kept 2 bases outside the gene matches. CDR3 amino acids: CASSFTGGSNYGYTF. The CDR3, as DNA: TGTGCCAGCAGCTTTACAGGGGGCTCTAACTATGGCTACACCTTC.

This clone has more than one count but fewer than ten. The chain joins TRBV6-1 to TRBJ1-2; TRBD1 is a possible D gene (5 bases). The CDR3 is 15 amino acids. Germline V lookup: CDR1 MNHNS, CDR2 SASEGT. V was trimmed by 2 bases and J by 7 bases, leaving 17 bases between them. CDR3 coding DNA: TGTGCCAGCAGTGAAAGGGCGGGACTGACGGCTGGCTACACCTTC. Encoded protein: CASSERAGLTAGYTF.

The chain couples TRBV15 to TRBJ2-1; 10 bases fit TRBD2. The CDR3 has 15 residues. Germline V gives CDR1 LNHNV, CDR2 YYDKDF (reference sequence). V was pared by 0 bases and J by 8 bases, with 4 bases of the junction left unmatched. CDR3: CATSRELAGLDEQFF. The CDR3 DNA is TGTGCCACCAGCAGAGAACTAGCGGGACTGGATGAGCAGTTCTTC.

In DNA form, the CDR3 reads TGTGCCAGCTCACCTGGCGGAAATGAAAAACTGTTTTTT. Translated, it gives CASSPGGNEKLFF. This chain uses TRBV18 with TRBJ1-4; D unclear. The V end was cut by 3 bases, the J end by 5 bases, with 7 bases between. Germline CDR1 reads KGHSH; CDR2 reads LQKENI. The CDR3 is made up of 13 amino acids.

The chain links TRBV5-1 to TRBJ2-3, with 8 bases lining up with TRBD2. Germline-derived CDR1 and CDR2 are SGHRS and YFSETQ. V was clipped by 2 bases and J by 0 bases; unmatched bases: 2. CDR3 length equals 15 residues. For the CDR3, the DNA is TGCGCCAGCAGCTTCACGGGGGGGAGCACAGATACGCAGTATTTT. Residues: CASSFTGGSTDTQYF.

This chain joins TRBV27 and TRBJ2-7, with D uncertain. Germline loops: CDR1 MNHEY, CDR2 SMNVEV (reference sequence). The CDR3 sequence is 15 residues long. V dropped 0 bases and J dropped 2 bases, with 11 bases sitting between them. The DNA for the CDR3 is TGTGCCAGCAGTTTATCGGAACGACAAGCCTACGAGCAGTACGTC. Its protein is CASSLSERQAYEQYV.

The chain is built from TRBV2 and TRBJ2-7, with D hard to call. The germline V gene encodes CDR1 SNHLY and CDR2 FYNNEI. This CDR3 region has 13 residues. Trimming cost V 6 bases and J 3 bases, with 12 bases left between them. CDR3 protein: CASSLEGNYEQYF. CDR3 coding DNA: TGTGCCAGCAGCCTAGAAGGCAACTACGAGCAGTACTTC.

This clone was seen once. This chain connects TRBV11-3 to TRBJ2-3; the match to TRBD2 covers 8 bases. The CDR3 extends over 15 amino acids. V lost 4 bases, J lost 6 bases, and 9 bases stayed unmatched. Germline-derived CDR1 and CDR2 are SGHNT and YENEEA. The CDR3 region is CASSSQAGVGDTQYF. The CDR3 coding sequence is TGTGCCAGCAGCTCTCAAGCGGGAGTAGGGGATACGCAGTATTTT.

This rearrangement joins TRBV5-4 to TRBJ2-3; 7 bases match TRBD2. This CDR3 is built from 15 residues. V dropped 2 bases and J dropped 7; count of bases not matched to a gene: 10. Germline V lookup: CDR1 SGHNT, CDR2 YYREEE (reference sequence). The CDR3 nucleotides are TGTGCCAGCAGCTTTGGGACTACCATTGTGAATACGCAGTATTTT. Protein: CASSFGTTIVNTQYF.

This clone appeared a single time. The chain links TRBV5-1 to TRBJ1-1, with TRBD1 identical over 8 bases. The germline CDR1 and CDR2 sequences are SGHRS and YFSETQ. V was pared by 4 bases and J by 1 base, with 6 bases of the junction left unmatched. The CDR3 contains 15 residues. The CDR3 DNA sequence: TGCGCCAGCAGCGCAGGACAGGGCGGGAACACTGAAGCTTTCTTT. As protein: CASSAGQGGNTEAFF.